These 2 T cell receptor beta chains were all obtained from the same sample, sequenced in a study of blood T cells in healthy people across ages. Next came a second PCR, run for roughly 6 to 11 cycles, which used a sample-barcoded 5' primer along with a J-beta primer mix. TCRdb passed the 5' RACE reads through MiXCR, listing each CDR3 protein once. The data show around 500,000 distinct CDR3 sequences, about 45% seen once. Sequencing was done on a sample of blood. The receptor set was obtained from an elderly man in good health.

The V call is TRBV7-2, the J call TRBJ2-3; D is unclear. CDR1 and CDR2 (germline): SGHTA, FQGNSA. The germline V and J ends were trimmed by 4 bases and 7 bases, with 15 bases remaining between them. The CDR3 loop spans 14 amino acids. This chain's CDR3 is CASSSHLSGNTQYF. The CDR3 DNA sequence: TGTGCCAGCAGCTCCCACCTTTCTGGGAATACGCAGTATTTT.

This chain links TRBV20-1 with TRBJ2-1; D gene ambiguous. Trimming removed 3 bases from V and 6 bases from J, with 18 bases in between. Germline CDR1 is DFQATT and CDR2 is SNEGSKA (reference sequence). This CDR3 region has 15 residues. The CDR3 sequence is CSARETQLGTNEQFF. In DNA, the CDR3 is TGCAGTGCTAGGGAGACCCAATTGGGCACCAATGAGCAGTTCTTC.